Shown below are 27 T cell receptor beta chains from a single sample sequenced in a study of T cell responses to AZD1222 COVID-19 vaccine. The data were produced by immunoSEQ multiplex PCR, yet TCRdb's version contains in-frame clones alone and is incomplete. The sample consists of around 160,000 clones, 94% of them appearing once. The specimen was peripheral blood, collected on day 0 of AZD1222 vaccination. These receptors all stem from an adult in good health.

The gene calls are TRBV5-4 and TRBJ1-1; possibly TRBD1 for D (6 bases). CDR1 SGHNT and CDR2 YYREEE come from the germline V gene (reference sequence). The CDR3 runs to 14 residues. Trimming removed 3 bases at V and 1 base at J, with 10 bases between. CDR3 sequence (DNA): TGTGCCAGCAGCTCGGAACAGGGGAACACTGAAGCTTTCTTT. It yields the protein CASSSEQGNTEAFF.

With regard to this clone: The sample holds other DNA sequences that translate to the same CDR3. V is TRBV27 and J is TRBJ1-5; D not certain. V gave up 0 bases and J gave up 5 bases, with 5 bases separating them. The germline gives CDR1 MNHEY, CDR2 SMNVEV (reference sequence). The CDR3 runs 13 residues. The DNA of the CDR3 is TGTGCCAGCAGTTTATCCGGGCATCAGCCCCAGCATTTT. Translating gives CASSLSGHQPQHF.

This rearrangement joins TRBV5-1 to TRBJ2-1; 9 positions match TRBD1. V trimming: 0 bases; J trimming: 6 bases; junction bases outside the gene matches: 4. This CDR3 has 15 amino acids. CDR1 is SGHRS, CDR2 YFSETQ, per germline. CDR3 region: CASSLGDRVRNEQFF. The CDR3 coding sequence is TGCGCCAGCAGCTTGGGGGACAGGGTACGCAATGAGCAGTTCTTC.

The chain has TRBV18 and TRBJ2-2; 9 positions agree with TRBD1. The length of the CDR3 is 15 residues. Germline V gene data show CDR1 as KGHSH and CDR2 as LQKENI. V lost 3 bases, J lost 5 bases, and 4 bases stayed unmatched. The DNA for the CDR3 is TGTGCCAGCTCACCGGACAGGGGTTGGACCGGGGAGCTGTTTTTT. This translates into CASSPDRGWTGELFF.

The J gene is TRBJ2-1, the V gene TRBV27; 10 bases are a match to TRBD2. The germline gives CDR1 MNHEY, CDR2 SMNVEV (reference sequence). Trimming at V came to 0 bases and at J to 7 bases, leaving 9 bases not matched to a gene. The CDR3 runs 17 residues. This CDR3 reads CASSLSGPAGGPNEQFF. CDR3 nucleotide sequence: TGTGCCAGCAGTTTATCGGGACCAGCGGGAGGGCCAAATGAGCAGTTCTTC.

CDR3 sequence reads: CASSIRKSNQPQHF. CDR3 sequence (DNA): TGTGCCAGCTCCATAAGGAAGAGCAATCAGCCCCAGCATTTT. The J gene is TRBJ1-5, the V gene TRBV18; D unclear. Trimming stripped 6 bases from V and 1 base from J, with 10 bases between. The CDR3 is 14 amino acids. The germline gives CDR1 KGHSH, CDR2 LQKENI.

The gene calls are TRBV6-5 and TRBJ2-7; a weak D match, TRBD1 (5 bases). From germline, CDR1 is MNHEY and CDR2 SVGAGI. V lost 6 bases, J lost 5 bases, and 14 bases lay in between. This CDR3 has 13 amino acids. The CDR3 loop reads CASRSAGPNEQYF. In DNA form, the CDR3 reads TGTGCCAGCAGGTCGGCAGGGCCAAACGAGCAGTACTTC.

The genes are TRBV27 and TRBJ1-1; D gene unclear. CDR1 is MNHEY and CDR2 is SMNVEV in the germline V gene (reference sequence). The CDR3 has 12 residues. Trimming pared 5 bases from V and 0 bases from J, leaving 4 bases between. CDR3: CASSTMNTEAFF. CDR3 DNA sequence: TGTGCCAGCAGTACCATGAACACTGAAGCTTTCTTT.

The chain joins TRBV25-1 to TRBJ2-1; D is unresolved. V was clipped by 2 bases and J by 0 bases, with 17 bases between them. The CDR3 runs to 18 residues. Germline V gives CDR1 MGHDK, CDR2 SYGVNS. The CDR3 region has the DNA TGTGCCAGCAGTGAAGTGGGATTAGGCAGTCCCTCCTACAATGAGCAGTTCTTC. Translating it yields CASSEVGLGSPSYNEQFF.

The rearrangement joins TRBV30 to TRBJ2-1, with 8 bases that match TRBD2. Germline V gene data show CDR1 as GTSNPN and CDR2 as SVGIG (reference sequence). The junction had 9 bases not matched to a gene; V was cut back by 8 bases and J by 9 bases. This CDR3 contains 12 residues. CDR3 sequence (DNA): TGTGCCCGAAGCGGGAGAGGGGGTGAGCAGTTCTTC. It is translated as CARSGRGGEQFF.

A single count supports this clone. This chain joins TRBV5-1 and TRBJ1-4; D remains ambiguous. Germline assignment: CDR1 SGHRS and CDR2 YFSETQ. The CDR3 is 12 amino acids. Trimming took off 5 bases at V and 8 bases at J, with 10 bases between the two ends. The CDR3 loop is CASRMGREKLFF. For the CDR3, the DNA is TGCGCCAGCAGGATGGGGAGAGAAAAACTGTTTTTT.

The chain joins TRBV27 to TRBJ1-2; 8 bases map to TRBD1. The length of the CDR3 is 16 residues. Unmatched junction bases numbered 9, after V lost 0 bases and J lost 6 bases. CDR1 MNHEY and CDR2 SMNVEV come from the germline V gene (reference sequence). The CDR3 loop reads CASSLSPSTGAHGYTF. CDR3 sequence (DNA): TGTGCCAGCAGTTTATCGCCTTCGACAGGGGCTCATGGCTACACCTTC.

The rearrangement links TRBV7-2 to TRBJ1-3; no clear D. V dropped 2 bases and J dropped 0 bases, with 8 bases sitting between them. The CDR3 is 15 amino acids. CDR1 is SGHTA and CDR2 is FQGNSA in the germline V gene. The CDR3, as DNA: TGTGCCAGCAGCTTATCTCCGACCTCTGGAAACACCATATATTTT. Its protein product is CASSLSPTSGNTIYF.

This chain connects TRBV28 to TRBJ1-4; 9 bases match TRBD1. The germline V gene encodes CDR1 MDHEN and CDR2 SYDVKM. V was pared by 5 bases and J by 8 bases, with 9 bases of the junction left unmatched. The CDR3 extends over 15 amino acids. The CDR3 loop reads CASSPGQGIEEKLFF. The CDR3 DNA reads TGTGCCAGCAGTCCGGGACAGGGTATCGAGGAAAAACTGTTTTTT.

The chain uses TRBV18 and TRBJ2-4; 7 bases agree with TRBD1. The V and J ends lost 3 bases and 7 bases, in that order; junction bases with no gene match: 6. The length of the CDR3 is 14 residues. Germline V gives CDR1 KGHSH, CDR2 LQKENI. The CDR3: CASSPAGTVNIQYF. The CDR3 nucleotides are TGTGCCAGCTCACCCGCCGGGACAGTTAACATTCAGTACTTC.

The rearrangement uses TRBV27 and TRBJ2-3, with a tentative D call TRBD1 (5 bases). The CDR3 runs 16 residues. The germline gives CDR1 MNHEY, CDR2 SMNVEV (reference sequence). Trimming shortened V by 1 base and J by 4 bases, and 15 bases separated the two germline ends. The CDR3: CASSLFPQGRADTQYF. CDR3 in DNA: TGTGCCAGCAGTTTATTTCCGCAGGGTCGGGCAGATACGCAGTATTTT.

The V gene is TRBV28, the J gene TRBJ2-5; the match to TRBD1 covers 7 bases. The CDR3 sequence is 12 residues long. Looked up from germline, CDR1 is MDHEN and CDR2 is SYDVKM. The ends lost 4 bases at V and 4 bases at J; junction bases unmatched: 0. The CDR3 protein is CASSSGGETQYF. The CDR3 region has the DNA TGTGCCAGCAGTTCAGGGGGAGAGACCCAGTACTTC.

CDR3 sequence (DNA): TGTGCCAGTAAGGGACAGGGCGACGAAAAACTGTTTTTT. Amino acid sequence: CASKGQGDEKLFF. V gene TRBV19 combines with J gene TRBJ1-4; 9 bases agree with TRBD1. The CDR3 spans 13 residues. With V trimmed by 7 bases and J by 8 bases, 5 bases remained unmatched. In germline, CDR1 is LNHDA, CDR2 SQIVND (reference sequence).

This clone was counted once. The chain carries TRBV3-1 (or the pseudogene TRBV3-2) and TRBJ2-1, with TRBD1 identical over 8 bases. The germline gives CDR1 LGHDT, CDR2 YNNKEL (reference sequence). J gave up 6 bases and V 8 bases, and 9 bases lay outside the gene matches. This CDR3 comprises 14 residues. The DNA of the CDR3 is TGTGCCAGCTCGCGTGCAGGGGGCCTCAATGAGCAGTTCTTC. As protein: CASSRAGGLNEQFF.

The rearrangement links TRBV7-8 to TRBJ2-4; 8 nucleotides agree with TRBD2. This CDR3 spans 20 amino acids. Germline lookup yields CDR1 SGHVS and CDR2 FQNEAQ. Trimming took 1 base from V and 3 from J; bases not matched to a gene: 17. CDR3: CASSLERERETQGDKNIQYF. The CDR3, as DNA: TGTGCCAGCAGCTTAGAGAGGGAGCGGGAGACCCAAGGGGACAAAAACATTCAGTACTTC.

This clone appeared once. The CDR3 DNA is TGTGCCTCGTCTGGCAATGAGCAGTTCTTC. It translates to CASSGNEQFF. The chain recombines TRBV19 with TRBJ2-1; no clear D gene. Germline CDR1 LNHDA, CDR2 SQIVND (reference sequence). This CDR3 is 10 amino acids long. V gave up 11 bases and J gave up 6 bases, with 8 bases separating them.

The rearrangement links TRBV13 to TRBJ1-1, with 7 bases that match TRBD1. The germline V gene has CDR1 PRHDT and CDR2 FYEKMQ (reference sequence). The CDR3 totals 12 residues. V was pared by 8 bases and J by 6 bases, with 6 bases of the junction left unmatched. CDR3 coding DNA: TGTGCCAGCTCGGGACAGTCAGCTGAAGCTTTCTTT. Residues: CASSGQSAEAFF.

This clone was seen just once. The CDR3 here is CATSREASVSYEQYF. DNA of the CDR3: TGTGCCACCAGCAGAGAAGCTAGCGTCTCCTACGAGCAGTACTTC. The rearrangement uses TRBV15 and TRBJ2-7; possible D gene TRBD2, 6 bases. The CDR3 has 15 residues. Trimming removed 0 bases at V and 0 bases at J, with 9 bases between. Germline values: CDR1 LNHNV, CDR2 YYDKDF (reference sequence).

The J gene is TRBJ1-2, the V gene TRBV11-2; D is ambiguous. Germline V lookup: CDR1 SGHAT, CDR2 FQNNGV. CDR3 length: 14 amino acids. V dropped 1 base and J dropped 1 base, with 7 bases sitting between them. The CDR3, as DNA: TGTGCCAGCAGCTTAGCAGATATTAACTATGGCTACACCTTC. Translated, it gives CASSLADINYGYTF. Supplemented by reference TRBV11-2 and TRBJ1-2, the full variable domain reads EAGVAQSPRYKIIEKRQSVAFWCNPISGHATLYWYQQILGQGPKLLIQFQNNGVVDDSQLPKDRFSAERLKGVDSTLKIQPAKLEDSAVYLCASSLADINYGYTFGSGTRLTVV.

This chain connects TRBV14 to TRBJ1-4; no firm D call. V was trimmed by 4 bases and J by 1 base, leaving 7 bases between them. CDR3 size: 14 residues. Germline loops: CDR1 SGHDN, CDR2 FVKESK. Here the CDR3 DNA reads TGTGCCAGCAGCCCTAGGGTAACTAATGAAAAACTGTTTTTT. Amino acid sequence: CASSPRVTNEKLFF.

The V and J genes are TRBV11-3 and TRBJ2-1, with 12 bases that match TRBD2. Germline V lookup: CDR1 SGHNT, CDR2 YENEEA. CDR3 length equals 16 residues. With V trimmed by 5 bases and J by 9 bases, 11 bases remained unmatched. The CDR3 reads CASSPMTSGSSGEQFF. The CDR3 DNA sequence: TGTGCCAGCAGCCCCATGACTAGCGGGAGTAGTGGTGAGCAGTTCTTC.

The chain uses TRBV19 and TRBJ2-3, with TRBD1 identical over 8 bases. With 4 bases clipped from V and 6 bases from J, the junction kept 6 bases outside the gene matches. Germline CDR1 is LNHDA and CDR2 is SQIVND (reference sequence). The CDR3 runs 14 residues. CDR3 in amino acids: CASSTWTGRDTQYF. The CDR3 region has the DNA TGTGCCAGTAGTACATGGACAGGGAGGGATACGCAGTATTTT.